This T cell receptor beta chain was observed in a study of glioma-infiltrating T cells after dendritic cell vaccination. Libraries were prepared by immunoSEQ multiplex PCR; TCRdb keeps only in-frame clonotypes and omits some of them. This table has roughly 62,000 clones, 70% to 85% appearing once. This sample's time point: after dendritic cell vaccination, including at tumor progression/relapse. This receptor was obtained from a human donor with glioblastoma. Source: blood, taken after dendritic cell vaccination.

The chain's CDR3 is CASRQGGNYGYTF. In DNA form, the CDR3 reads TGCGCCAGCAGACAGGGTGGGAACTATGGCTACACCTTC. This chain links TRBV5-1 with TRBJ1-2, with TRBD1 as a possible D gene (6 bases). Between the trimmed V and J ends, which lost 5 bases and 2 bases, there was a span of 10 bases. The CDR3 loop spans 13 amino acids. The germline V gene encodes CDR1 SGHRS and CDR2 YFSETQ.